This section outlines one T cell receptor (beta chain) sequence together with its context. Antigen specificity is unknown. This record belongs to a study of CXCR3-negative and CXCR3-positive naive CD8 T cells. Across the study: Sequencing yielded approximately 130 million TRB reads, roughly 1.5 +/- 0.3 million per library. The study's findings and limits: Naive CXCR3-negative cells resembled naive CXCR3-positive cells in TRBV-TRBJ usage; memory cells differed. The study found comparably high diversity in both naive subsets and much lower diversity in memory CD8+ cells.

Germline-derived CDR1 and CDR2 are GTSNPN and SVGIG (reference sequence). The CDR3 is 15 residues long. 5' RACE with UMI labels generated the TRB cDNA libraries. From the 5' RACE reads, TCRdb lists one entry per CDR3 protein and no DNA. There are about 56,000 distinct CDR3 sequences in the sample, with around 20% held by the top ten. The sequenced sample was memory CD8+ T cells from blood. The TCR originated in a human donor in good health. Some clones in this sample may be carry-over from other donors' samples. The chain has TRBV30 and TRBJ2-7; without DNA, the TCRdb call of TRBD1 cannot be checked. The CDR3 protein is CAWSSATFARYEQYF.